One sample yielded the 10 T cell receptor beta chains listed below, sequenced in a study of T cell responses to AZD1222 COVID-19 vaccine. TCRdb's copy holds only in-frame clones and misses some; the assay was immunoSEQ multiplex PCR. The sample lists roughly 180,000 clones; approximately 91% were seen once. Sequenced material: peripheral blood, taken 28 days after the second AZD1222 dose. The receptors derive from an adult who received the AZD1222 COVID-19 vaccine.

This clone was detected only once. DNA for the CDR3: TGTGCCATCAGTGAGCCGGACAGGGCCTATGGCTACACCTTC. This encodes CAISEPDRAYGYTF. V is TRBV10-3 and J is TRBJ1-2; 8 bases are a match to TRBD1. This CDR3 is built from 14 residues. The V gene end was trimmed by 2 bases and the J gene end by 4 bases; junction bases not matched to a gene: 3. The V gene's germline CDR1 is ENHRY and CDR2 SYGVKD.

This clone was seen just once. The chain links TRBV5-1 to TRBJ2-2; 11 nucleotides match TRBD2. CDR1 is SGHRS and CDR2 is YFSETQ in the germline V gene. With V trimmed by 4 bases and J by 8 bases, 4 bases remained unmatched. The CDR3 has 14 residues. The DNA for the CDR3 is TGCGCCAGCAGCCACGGGACTAGCGGTGGGGAGCTGTTTTTT. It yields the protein CASSHGTSGGELFF.

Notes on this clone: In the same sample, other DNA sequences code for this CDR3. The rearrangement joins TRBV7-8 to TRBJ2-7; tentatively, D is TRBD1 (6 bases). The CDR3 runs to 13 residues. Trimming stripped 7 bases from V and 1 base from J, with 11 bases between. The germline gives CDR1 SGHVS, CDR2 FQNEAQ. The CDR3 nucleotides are TGTGCCAGCAAGACTACAGGGTCCTACGAGCAGTACTTC. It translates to CASKTTGSYEQYF.

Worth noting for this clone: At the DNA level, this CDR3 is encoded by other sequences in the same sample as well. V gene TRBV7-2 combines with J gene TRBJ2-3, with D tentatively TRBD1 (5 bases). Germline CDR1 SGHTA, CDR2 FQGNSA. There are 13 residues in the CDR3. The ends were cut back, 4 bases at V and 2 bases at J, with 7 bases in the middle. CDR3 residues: CASSSRVTDTQYF. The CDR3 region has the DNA TGTGCCAGCAGCTCCAGGGTCACAGATACGCAGTATTTT.

DNA of the CDR3: TGTGCCAGCACCCAGGGGGCGAGGAATGAGCAGTTCTTC. It encodes CASTQGARNEQFF. The chain recombines TRBV3-1 (or the pseudogene TRBV3-2) with TRBJ2-1; 8 bases align to TRBD1. The CDR3 is 13 amino acids. Germline CDR1 and CDR2: LGHDT and YNNKEL (reference sequence). Trimming at V came to 7 bases and at J to 7 bases, leaving 6 bases not matched to a gene.

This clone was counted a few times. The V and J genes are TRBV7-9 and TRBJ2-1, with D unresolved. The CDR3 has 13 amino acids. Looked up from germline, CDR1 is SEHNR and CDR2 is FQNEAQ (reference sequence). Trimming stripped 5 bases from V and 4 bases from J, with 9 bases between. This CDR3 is CASSHDAYNEQFF. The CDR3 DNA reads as TGTGCCAGCAGCCATGACGCGTACAATGAGCAGTTCTTC.

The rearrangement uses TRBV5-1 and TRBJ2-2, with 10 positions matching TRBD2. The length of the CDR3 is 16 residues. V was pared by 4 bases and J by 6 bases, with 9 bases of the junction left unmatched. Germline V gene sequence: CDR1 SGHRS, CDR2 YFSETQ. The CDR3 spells CASSPFWSGRAGELFF. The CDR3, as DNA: TGCGCCAGCAGCCCCTTTTGGAGCGGGAGGGCCGGGGAGCTGTTTTTT.

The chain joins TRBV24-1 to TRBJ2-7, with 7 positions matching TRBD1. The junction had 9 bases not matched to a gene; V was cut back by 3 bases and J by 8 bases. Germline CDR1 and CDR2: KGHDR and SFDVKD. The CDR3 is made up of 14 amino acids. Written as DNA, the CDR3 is TGTGCCACCAGTGATATATTACAGGGGACCAAGCAGTACTTC. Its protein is CATSDILQGTKQYF.

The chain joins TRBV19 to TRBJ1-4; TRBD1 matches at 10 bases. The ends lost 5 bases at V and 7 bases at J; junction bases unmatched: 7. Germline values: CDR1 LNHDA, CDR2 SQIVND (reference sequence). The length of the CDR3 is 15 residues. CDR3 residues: CASSGRTGGGEKLFF. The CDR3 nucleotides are TGTGCCAGTAGTGGAAGGACAGGGGGGGGTGAAAAACTGTTTTTT. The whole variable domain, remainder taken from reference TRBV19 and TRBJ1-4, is DGGITQSPKYLFRKEGQNVTLSCEQNLNHDAMYWYRQDPGQGLRLIYYSQIVNDFQKGDIAEGYSVSREKKESFPLTVTSAQKNPTAFYLCASSGRTGGGEKLFFGSGTQLSVL.

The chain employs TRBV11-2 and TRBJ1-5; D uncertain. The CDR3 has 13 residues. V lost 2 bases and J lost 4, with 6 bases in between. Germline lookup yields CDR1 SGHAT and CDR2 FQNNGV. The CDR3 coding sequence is TGTGCCAGCAGCTTAAGGGAGAATCAGCCCCAGCATTTT. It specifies CASSLRENQPQHF.